This TCR beta chain was recovered during a study of T cell changes during pregnancy in multiple sclerosis. Using immunoSEQ multiplex PCR, the repertoire was profiled, and TCRdb retains in-frame clones only, with some absent. This table has approximately 46,000 clones, about 90% appearing once. Germline assignment: CDR1 SGHRS and CDR2 YFSETQ. V was pared by 3 bases and J by 4 bases, with 12 bases between. The CDR3 has 14 amino acids. The rearrangement uses TRBV5-1 and TRBJ2-3, with D tentatively TRBD2 (6 bases). The clonotype comes from a female donor with multiple sclerosis, enrolled in a pregnancy study. The sample consisted of CD8+ T cells from peripheral blood mononuclear cells, taken after pregnancy. The CDR3, as DNA: TGCGCCAGCAGCTCCGACGGGAGCCCAGATACGCAGTATTTT. Protein product: CASSSDGSPDTQYF.